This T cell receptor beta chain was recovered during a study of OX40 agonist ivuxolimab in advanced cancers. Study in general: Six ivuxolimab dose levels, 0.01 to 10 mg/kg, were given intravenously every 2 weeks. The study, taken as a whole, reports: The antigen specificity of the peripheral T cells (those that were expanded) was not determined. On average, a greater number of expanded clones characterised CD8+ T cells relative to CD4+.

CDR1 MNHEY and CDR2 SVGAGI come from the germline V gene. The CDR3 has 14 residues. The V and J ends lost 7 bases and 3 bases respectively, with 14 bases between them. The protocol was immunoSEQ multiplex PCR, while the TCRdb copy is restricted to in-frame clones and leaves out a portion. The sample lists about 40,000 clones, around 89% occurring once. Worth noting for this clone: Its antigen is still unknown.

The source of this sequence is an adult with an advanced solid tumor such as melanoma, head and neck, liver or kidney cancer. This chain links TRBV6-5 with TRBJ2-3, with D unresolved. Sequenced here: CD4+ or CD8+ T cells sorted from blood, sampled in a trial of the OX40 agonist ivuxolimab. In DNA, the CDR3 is TGTGCCAGCACTCCCTTGGGGTGGACAGATACGCAGTATTTT. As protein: CASTPLGWTDTQYF.